The source of this T cell receptor (beta chain) is a study of T cells in Graves' hyperthyroidism and ophthalmopathy. Template material for amplifying TCR beta CDR3 regions consisted of RNA transcripts. The HTBI primer set drove a first-round RT-PCR of the TCR CDR3. From the multiplex PCR reads, TCRdb called clonotypes with MiXCR, one entry per CDR3 protein. This table has fewer than 900,000 distinct CDR3 sequences, about a sixth appearing once. There are many counts of this clonotype. The sequencing input was blood. This sequence was found in a man younger than 35 with Graves' hyperthyroidism.

The CDR3 loop reads CASSPSGGANQPQHF. CDR3 DNA: TGTGCCAGCAGCCCTAGCGGCGGGGCCAATCAGCCCCAGCATTTT. The chain combines TRBV7-8 with TRBJ1-5; TRBD1 is a possible D gene (5 bases). The CDR3 loop spans 15 amino acids. CDR1 SGHVS and CDR2 FQNEAQ come from the germline V gene. Trimming shortened V by 5 bases and J by 3 bases, and 14 bases separated the two germline ends.